This is a list of T cell receptor beta chains from one sample in a study of CD4 T cells in relation to SARS-CoV-2 and coronaviruses. These TCRs are of unknown antigen specificity. Method: immunoSEQ multiplex PCR; TCRdb's copy keeps in-frame clones and lacks some. Of some 21,000 clones listed, 77% are singletons. What was sequenced was CD4+ T cells from PBMCs, cultured in vitro. Source of these receptors: a human donor in good health. The CDR3 runs from the conserved cysteine through the conserved F or W. D genes are given only for firm matches. Size is omitted from some rows. Given values are once, few, many or a class for expanded clones.

v_call: TRBV12-5
j_call: TRBJ2-1
clone_size: once
cdr3_length: 16
d_call: TRBD2
cdr3_nt: TGTGCTAGTGGCAAGGGACTAGCGGGGCCCTACAATGAGCAGTTCTTC
cdr3_aa: CASGKGLAGPYNEQFF

v_call: TRBV3-1/TRBV3-2
j_call: TRBJ2-7
clone_size: NA
cdr3_length: 18
d_call: NA
cdr3_nt: TGTGCCAGCAGCCGGAGCGGACTTGCTCAATCTACACCCTACGAGCAGTACTTC
cdr3_aa: CASSRSGLAQSTPYEQYF

v_call: TRBV6-5
j_call: TRBJ2-7
clone_size: NA
cdr3_length: 14
d_call: TRBD1
cdr3_nt: TGTGCCAGCAGTAGGGGGCTCTCAGCCTACGAGCAGTACTTC
cdr3_aa: CASSRGLSAYEQYF

v_call: TRBV19
j_call: TRBJ2-3
clone_size: NA
cdr3_length: 18
d_call: TRBD1
cdr3_nt: TGTGCCAGTAGACAGACAGGGACAGGGGGGAGAAACACAGATACGCAGTATTTT
cdr3_aa: CASRQTGTGGRNTDTQYF

v_call: TRBV7-2
j_call: TRBJ2-4
clone_size: NA
cdr3_length: 14
d_call: NA
cdr3_nt: TGTGCCAGCAGCTTAGTAGCGAGGAGAGACATTCAGTACTTC
cdr3_aa: CASSLVARRDIQYF

v_call: TRBV30
j_call: TRBJ2-1
clone_size: NA
cdr3_length: 14
d_call: TRBD2
cdr3_nt: TGTGCCTGGAGTGGACTAGCGGGAGTCAATGAGCAGTTCTTC
cdr3_aa: CAWSGLAGVNEQFF

v_call: TRBV29-1
j_call: TRBJ1-3
clone_size: NA
cdr3_length: 13
d_call: TRBD1
cdr3_nt: TGCAGCCATTCAGGGGGCCCTGGAAACACCATATATTTT
cdr3_aa: CSHSGGPGNTIYF

v_call: TRBV2
j_call: TRBJ2-5
clone_size: NA
cdr3_length: 14
d_call: TRBD2
cdr3_nt: TGTGCCAGCGGTGGACTAGCGGGAATTGAGACCCAGTACTTC
cdr3_aa: CASGGLAGIETQYF

v_call: TRBV19
j_call: TRBJ2-7
clone_size: NA
cdr3_length: 14
d_call: NA
cdr3_nt: TGTGCCAGTAGTATAGGGCGGAATCGCTACGAGCAGTACTTC
cdr3_aa: CASSIGRNRYEQYF

v_call: TRBV7-3
j_call: TRBJ1-2
clone_size: NA
cdr3_length: 16
d_call: NA
cdr3_nt: TGTGCCAGCAGCTTAGGTGGGATCGGGTCCTTGTATGGCTACACCTTC
cdr3_aa: CASSLGGIGSLYGYTF

v_call: TRBV11-3
j_call: TRBJ1-5
clone_size: NA
cdr3_length: 17
d_call: NA
cdr3_nt: TGTGCCAGCAGTCCACTATCCGAGTCGGCCGGCAATCAGCCCCAGCATTTT
cdr3_aa: CASSPLSESAGNQPQHF

v_call: TRBV6-5
j_call: TRBJ1-1
clone_size: NA
cdr3_length: 12
d_call: TRBD1
cdr3_nt: TGTGCCAGCAGCCTAGACAGGGTTGAAGCTTTCTTT
cdr3_aa: CASSLDRVEAFF

v_call: TRBV6-5
j_call: TRBJ2-5
clone_size: NA
cdr3_length: 16
d_call: TRBD1
cdr3_nt: TGTGCCAGCAGTTACTCCTCGGGACAGGGGTTGGAGACCCAGTACTTC
cdr3_aa: CASSYSSGQGLETQYF

v_call: TRBV30
j_call: TRBJ2-7
clone_size: NA
cdr3_length: 16
d_call: NA
cdr3_nt: TGTGCCTGGAGGCGACCCGACAGGAACTGGGCCTACGAGCAGTACTTC
cdr3_aa: CAWRRPDRNWAYEQYF

v_call: TRBV4-1
j_call: TRBJ1-2
clone_size: NA
cdr3_length: 13
d_call: NA
cdr3_nt: TGCGCCAGCAGCTCGACACCATCCTATGGCTACACCTTC
cdr3_aa: CASSSTPSYGYTF

v_call: TRBV6-5
j_call: TRBJ1-1
clone_size: NA
cdr3_length: 15
d_call: TRBD1
cdr3_nt: TGTGCCAGCAGTTACCCGGGACAGGGGGCCACTGAAGCTTTCTTT
cdr3_aa: CASSYPGQGATEAFF

v_call: TRBV6-5
j_call: TRBJ1-6
clone_size: NA
cdr3_length: 13
d_call: TRBD1
cdr3_nt: TGTGCCAGCAGAGACAGGGGCGGATCACCCCTCCACTTT
cdr3_aa: CASRDRGGSPLHF

v_call: TRBV7-2
j_call: TRBJ2-6
clone_size: NA
cdr3_length: 17
d_call: NA
cdr3_nt: TGTGCCAGCAGCCCACAGAGTCCTTTCTCTGGGGCCAACGTCCTGACTTTC
cdr3_aa: CASSPQSPFSGANVLTF

v_call: TRBV19
j_call: TRBJ2-1
clone_size: NA
cdr3_length: 17
d_call: TRBD2
cdr3_nt: TGTGCCAGTAGGAAGACTACTAGCGGGAGCTCCTACAATGAGCAGTTCTTC
cdr3_aa: CASRKTTSGSSYNEQFF

v_call: TRBV6-6
j_call: TRBJ1-1
clone_size: NA
cdr3_length: 15
d_call: TRBD1
cdr3_nt: TGTGCCAGCAGGCCTCCGGGACAGGGAAACACTGAAGCTTTCTTT
cdr3_aa: CASRPPGQGNTEAFF

v_call: TRBV6-5
j_call: TRBJ1-1
clone_size: few
cdr3_length: 14
d_call: NA
cdr3_nt: TGTGCCAGCAGTTATGTAGCGACAAACACTGAAGCTTTCTTT
cdr3_aa: CASSYVATNTEAFF

v_call: TRBV4-3
j_call: TRBJ1-4
clone_size: NA
cdr3_length: 18
d_call: NA
cdr3_nt: TGCGCCAGCAGCCAAGATATGTTCGTCGGGAGGACATATGAAAAACTGTTTTTT
cdr3_aa: CASSQDMFVGRTYEKLFF

v_call: TRBV3-1/TRBV3-2
j_call: TRBJ2-2
clone_size: NA
cdr3_length: 16
d_call: NA
cdr3_nt: TGTGCCAGCAGCCAAGGTACAGGGACGAACACCGGGGAGCTGTTTTTT
cdr3_aa: CASSQGTGTNTGELFF

v_call: TRBV4-2
j_call: TRBJ2-7
clone_size: few
cdr3_length: 16
d_call: TRBD2
cdr3_nt: TGTGCCAGCAGCCAAGAGAGGGGACTAGCGATTTACGAGCAGTACTTC
cdr3_aa: CASSQERGLAIYEQYF

v_call: TRBV5-4
j_call: TRBJ2-2
clone_size: NA
cdr3_length: 13
d_call: TRBD1
cdr3_nt: TGTGCCAGCAGCAGGGGGGGACAGGGGATTCTGTTTTTT
cdr3_aa: CASSRGGQGILFF

v_call: TRBV6-6
j_call: TRBJ2-1
clone_size: NA
cdr3_length: 12
d_call: TRBD1
cdr3_nt: TGTGCCAGCAATGACAGGGTCAATGAGCAGTTCTTC
cdr3_aa: CASNDRVNEQFF

v_call: TRBV20-1
j_call: TRBJ1-2
clone_size: NA
cdr3_length: 11
d_call: NA
cdr3_nt: TGCAGTGCTAGTAGCAGGGATGGCTACACCTTC
cdr3_aa: CSASSRDGYTF

v_call: TRBV5-1
j_call: TRBJ2-1
clone_size: NA
cdr3_length: 17
d_call: NA
cdr3_nt: TGCGCCAGCAGCTTGGTACCGGTGACGGCCTCCTACAATGAGCAGTTCTTC
cdr3_aa: CASSLVPVTASYNEQFF

v_call: TRBV4-2
j_call: TRBJ2-2
clone_size: few
cdr3_length: 13
d_call: NA
cdr3_nt: TGTGCCGGAGGGCACCCCAACACCGGGGAGCTGTTTTTT
cdr3_aa: CAGGHPNTGELFF

v_call: TRBV29-1
j_call: TRBJ1-1
clone_size: NA
cdr3_length: 12
d_call: NA
cdr3_nt: TGCAGCGCCGAGGGTGCCGGGGCTGAAGCTTTCTTT
cdr3_aa: CSAEGAGAEAFF

v_call: TRBV5-6
j_call: TRBJ2-6
clone_size: NA
cdr3_length: 15
d_call: TRBD1
cdr3_nt: TGTGCCAGCAGCTGGACAGGGGCTGGGGCCAACGTCCTGACTTTC
cdr3_aa: CASSWTGAGANVLTF

v_call: TRBV4-1
j_call: TRBJ1-6
clone_size: few
cdr3_length: 14
d_call: NA
cdr3_nt: TGCGCCAGCAGCCCCGGACCGCTAAATTCACCCCTCCACTTT
cdr3_aa: CASSPGPLNSPLHF

v_call: TRBV5-4
j_call: TRBJ2-7
clone_size: NA
cdr3_length: 14
d_call: NA
cdr3_nt: TGTGCCAGCAGCCTGCAGGGGAGGGCCTACGAGCAGTACTTC
cdr3_aa: CASSLQGRAYEQYF

v_call: TRBV19
j_call: TRBJ1-4
clone_size: NA
cdr3_length: 15
d_call: NA
cdr3_nt: TGTGCCAGTAGTATTGAATCTGCGAATAATGAAAAACTGTTTTTT
cdr3_aa: CASSIESANNEKLFF

v_call: TRBV11-2
j_call: TRBJ1-5
clone_size: few
cdr3_length: 14
d_call: NA
cdr3_nt: TGTGCCAGCAGTAGCCAGCATAGCAATCAGCCCCAGCATTTT
cdr3_aa: CASSSQHSNQPQHF

v_call: TRBV18
j_call: TRBJ2-7
clone_size: NA
cdr3_length: 13
d_call: NA
cdr3_nt: TGTGCCAGCTCAATGGAAAGTACCTACGAGCAGTACTTC
cdr3_aa: CASSMESTYEQYF

v_call: TRBV3-1/TRBV3-2
j_call: TRBJ1-4
clone_size: NA
cdr3_length: 16
d_call: NA
cdr3_nt: TGTGCCAGCAGCCAAGGGGGCTCCCCGCAGGATGAAAAACTGTTTTTT
cdr3_aa: CASSQGGSPQDEKLFF